Below, 29 T cell receptor beta chains from the same sample are listed, as sequenced in a study of T cell responses to AZD1222 COVID-19 vaccine. Assay used: immunoSEQ multiplex PCR; TCRdb lists only in-frame clones, some missing. The table records 80,000 to 100,000 clones, roughly nine tenths of them present only once. The material sequenced was peripheral blood, taken 28 days after the second AZD1222 dose. The receptors come from an adult who received the AZD1222 COVID-19 vaccine.

This chain links TRBV5-5 with TRBJ1-1; weak D call: TRBD1 (5 bases). The length of the CDR3 is 16 residues. V was trimmed by 0 bases and J by 0 bases, leaving 12 bases between them. Germline values: CDR1 SGHKS, CDR2 YYEKEE (reference sequence). The CDR3 nucleotides read TGTGCCAGCAGCTTGGAGGACATCGAACTGAACACTGAAGCTTTCTTT. Its translation is CASSLEDIELNTEAFF.

This clone occurred a few times. The chain links TRBV5-4 to TRBJ1-6; D remains unclear. CDR1 and CDR2 (germline): SGHNT, YYREEE (reference sequence). This CDR3 contains 12 residues. Trimming pared 5 bases from V and 12 bases from J, leaving 12 bases between. The CDR3: CASRYPGGPLHF. CDR3 bases: TGTGCCAGCAGGTACCCAGGAGGACCCCTCCACTTT.

This sequence joins TRBV13 and TRBJ2-7; weak D call: TRBD1 (5 bases). Trimming pared 4 bases from V and 4 bases from J, leaving 8 bases between. The CDR3 sequence is 12 residues long. Germline V lookup: CDR1 PRHDT, CDR2 FYEKMQ (reference sequence). CDR3 in amino acids: CASSSQGYEQYF. CDR3 in DNA: TGTGCCAGCAGCTCGCAGGGATACGAGCAGTACTTC. Filled out from reference TRBV13 and TRBJ2-7, the complete variable domain reads AAGVIQSPRHLIKEKRETATLKCYPIPRHDTVYWYQQGPGQDPQFLISFYEKMQSDKGSIPDRFSAQQFSDYHSELNMSSLELGDSALYFCASSSQGYEQYFGPGTRLTVT.

This clone was seen just once. This chain connects TRBV7-2 to TRBJ1-2, with D hard to call. V was shortened by 4 bases and J by 4 bases, with 13 bases between the two germline ends. The CDR3 has 14 amino acids. Germline lookup yields CDR1 SGHTA and CDR2 FQGNSA. The CDR3 loop is CASSSYTGLYGYTF. In DNA, the CDR3 is TGTGCCAGCAGCTCCTATACCGGCCTCTATGGCTACACCTTC.

The chain joins TRBV6-2 or TRBV6-3 to TRBJ2-5; D possibly corresponds to TRBD1 (6 bases). V lost 2 bases, J lost 0 bases, and 19 bases lay in between. The CDR3 sequence is 18 residues long. CDR1 is MNHEY and CDR2 is SVGEGT in the germline V gene. CDR3 region: CASSYHGDTFMYQETQYF. As DNA, the CDR3 is TGTGCCAGCAGTTACCATGGGGACACCTTCATGTACCAAGAGACCCAGTACTTC.

This sequence joins TRBV27 and TRBJ1-5; a possible D gene is TRBD1 (5 bases). Germline CDR1 is MNHEY and CDR2 is SMNVEV (reference sequence). V was shortened by 5 bases and J by 7 bases, with 15 bases between the two germline ends. CDR3 length equals 14 residues. CDR3 DNA sequence: TGTGCCAGCAGTCCGGGGGGAGCAGAGCAGCCCCAGCATTTT. Residues: CASSPGGAEQPQHF.

This sequence joins TRBV9 and TRBJ2-3; unclear D gene. The V gene lost 0 bases and the J gene lost 1 base, with 9 bases spanning the gap. Germline values: CDR1 SGDLS, CDR2 YYNGEE. This CDR3 comprises 15 residues. This chain's CDR3 is CASSVDGLRTDTQYF. As DNA, the CDR3 is TGTGCCAGCAGCGTAGATGGTTTGCGCACAGATACGCAGTATTTT.

This clone was observed a few times. The rearrangement uses TRBV7-9 and TRBJ1-6; D unclear. The CDR3 consists of 17 residues. Germline V gene sequence: CDR1 SEHNR, CDR2 FQNEAQ (reference sequence). V lost 2 bases and J lost 6, with 17 bases in between. DNA of the CDR3: TGTGCCAGCAGCTTACGGGGAGGGAATCTCCGTAATTCACCCCTCCACTTT. Amino acids: CASSLRGGNLRNSPLHF. Full variable domain (missing parts from reference TRBV7-9 and TRBJ1-6): DTGVSQNPRHKITKRGQNVTFRCDPISEHNRLYWYRQTLGQGPEFLTYFQNEAQLEKSRLLSDRFSAERPKGSFSTLEIQRTEQGDSAMYLCASSLRGGNLRNSPLHFGNGTRLTVT.

The V gene is TRBV4-3, the J gene TRBJ2-7; TRBD2 matches at 7 bases. Germline CDR1 reads LGHNA; CDR2 reads YSLEER. V shed 4 bases and J 6 bases; nucleotides not matched to a gene: 6. The CDR3 is made up of 13 amino acids. The CDR3 spells CASSRASGGEQYF. The CDR3 DNA is TGCGCCAGCAGCCGAGCTAGCGGCGGCGAGCAGTACTTC.

The chain is built from TRBV5-1 and TRBJ1-2, with D uncertain. From germline, CDR1 is SGHRS and CDR2 YFSETQ. This CDR3 contains 16 residues. Between the trimmed V and J ends, which lost 1 base and 8 bases, there was a span of 21 bases. CDR3 DNA sequence: TGCGCCAGCAGCTTGTATCGGACGCGACATGAAGAGGGCTACACCTTC. Its protein is CASSLYRTRHEEGYTF.

The J gene is TRBJ2-7, the V gene TRBV6-1; tentatively, D is TRBD1 or TRBD2 (5 bases each). The CDR3 length is 17 residues. CDR1 MNHNS and CDR2 SASEGT come from the germline V gene. V dropped 0 bases and J dropped 2 bases, with 17 bases sitting between them. The DNA for the CDR3 is TGTGCCAGCAGTGAAGCTTCCCGGGGCAGATACACCTACGAGCAGTACTTC. It yields the protein CASSEASRGRYTYEQYF.

Points on this clone: This sample includes further DNA sequences coding for the same CDR3. The J gene is TRBJ2-2, the V gene TRBV9; D remains ambiguous. This CDR3 is 15 amino acids long. V lost 4 bases and J 0 bases, leaving 10 bases between the germline ends. From germline, CDR1 is SGDLS and CDR2 YYNGEE. DNA of the CDR3: TGTGCCAGCAGCAGGGCCGGTTCGAACACCGGGGAGCTGTTTTTT. Protein: CASSRAGSNTGELFF. Using reference TRBV9 and TRBJ2-2 for the parts outside the CDR3, the full variable domain is DSGVTQTPKHLITATGQRVTLRCSPRSGDLSVYWYQQSLDQGLQFLIQYYNGEERAKGNILERFSAQQFPDLHSELNLSSLELGDSALYFCASSRAGSNTGELFFGEGSRLTVL.

CDR3 nucleotides: TGTGCCATACGCTGGAGTGCCGATGAGCAGTTCTTC. It specifies CAIRWSADEQFF. The chain joins TRBV11-2 to TRBJ2-1; no firm D call. The CDR3 length is 12 residues. Trimming pared 10 bases from V and 8 bases from J, leaving 15 bases between. CDR1 is SGHAT and CDR2 is FQNNGV in the germline V gene.

CDR3 coding DNA: TGTGCCAGCAGGGGGAGGAGTACTGAAGCTTTCTTT. It specifies CASRGRSTEAFF. This rearrangement joins TRBV2 to TRBJ1-1; D gene unclear. From germline, CDR1 is SNHLY and CDR2 FYNNEI. CDR3 length equals 12 residues. V lost 6 bases to trimming and J lost 5 bases, with 10 bases between them.

The J gene is TRBJ1-2, the V gene TRBV5-1, with no clear D. The V and J ends lost 1 base and 6 bases respectively, with 13 bases between them. The germline CDR1 and CDR2 sequences are SGHRS and YFSETQ. The CDR3 runs to 14 residues. The CDR3 nucleotides read TGCGCCAGCAGCTTGTTGCAGGAGCAAAATGGCTACACCTTC. It codes for CASSLLQEQNGYTF.

The gene calls are TRBV9 and TRBJ1-2, with D possibly TRBD1 on 5 matching bases. The CDR3 is 15 amino acids. Trimming removed 3 bases at V and 5 bases at J, with 17 bases between. Germline CDR1 is SGDLS and CDR2 is YYNGEE. CDR3 protein: CASSARESGRYGYTF. CDR3 DNA: TGTGCCAGCAGCGCCCGCGAGTCAGGGAGATATGGCTACACCTTC.

The count of this clone is one. CDR3 sequence: CASSDPTGPQFF. The CDR3 DNA reads as TGTGCCAGCAGTGACCCGACAGGACCTCAGTTCTTC. The chain employs TRBV2 and TRBJ2-1; a possible D gene is TRBD1 (6 bases). Germline CDR1 and CDR2: SNHLY and FYNNEI. Trimming removed 3 bases from V and 13 bases from J, with 13 bases in between. The CDR3 sequence is 12 residues long.

This clone was seen a single time. CDR3 protein: CASSPQGYEQYF. The CDR3 DNA is TGTGCCAGCAGCCCGCAGGGGTACGAGCAGTACTTC. The chain joins TRBV12-3 or TRBV12-4 to TRBJ2-7; D possibly corresponds to TRBD1 (6 bases). CDR3 length: 12 amino acids. The germline V and J ends were trimmed by 6 bases and 4 bases, with 10 bases remaining between them.

V and J are TRBV5-4 and TRBJ2-7; D is uncertain. V lost 4 bases, J lost 3 bases, and 8 bases lay in between. Germline assignment: CDR1 SGHNT and CDR2 YYREEE (reference sequence). CDR3 length: 12 residues. CDR3 sequence: CASSLEYYEQYF. In DNA form, the CDR3 reads TGTGCCAGCAGCCTCGAATACTACGAGCAGTACTTC.

J is TRBJ2-2 and V is TRBV2; 7 positions agree with TRBD2. The V and J ends lost 7 bases and 0 bases, in that order; junction bases with no gene match: 2. The CDR3 has 14 residues. Germline V gives CDR1 SNHLY, CDR2 FYNNEI. CDR3 protein: CASMGGSNTGELFF. The CDR3 bases are TGTGCCAGCATGGGGGGGTCGAACACCGGGGAGCTGTTTTTT.

The chain uses TRBV18 and TRBJ2-3; TRBD1 aligns across 7 bases. The V segment lost 10 bases and the J segment 3 bases; nucleotides outside the gene matches: 7. Germline V gene data show CDR1 as KGHSH and CDR2 as LQKENI. The CDR3 contains 13 residues. This CDR3 reads CATSGGSTDTQYF. The CDR3 DNA sequence: TGTGCCACTTCAGGGGGTTCGACAGATACGCAGTATTTT.

The CDR3 nucleotides read TGTGCCAGCAGTCTCCACCATAGAACTGAAGCTTTCTTT. Encoded protein: CASSLHHRTEAFF. This sequence joins TRBV27 and TRBJ1-1; D gene uncertain. V was clipped by 5 bases and J by 5 bases, with 12 bases between them. Germline lookup yields CDR1 MNHEY and CDR2 SMNVEV (reference sequence). This CDR3 contains 13 residues.

The chain carries TRBV6-5 and TRBJ1-1; D gene uncertain. The germline V gene encodes CDR1 MNHEY and CDR2 SVGAGI. This CDR3 is built from 14 residues. The V and J ends lost 8 bases and 1 base respectively, with 14 bases between them. CDR3 region: CASALGPGNTEAFF. The CDR3, as DNA: TGTGCCAGCGCTCTGGGTCCGGGGAACACTGAAGCTTTCTTT.

The V call is TRBV5-4, the J call TRBJ1-2; 8 bases are shared with TRBD1. V lost 4 bases to trimming and J lost 2 bases; unmatched junction nucleotides: 4. The CDR3 sequence is 14 residues long. CDR1 and CDR2 from the germline V gene are SGHNT and YYREEE (reference sequence). CDR3 sequence reads: CASSPGGGNYGYTF. In DNA form, the CDR3 reads TGTGCCAGCAGCCCAGGGGGCGGAAACTATGGCTACACCTTC.

The chain couples TRBV10-1 to TRBJ2-3; D is unresolved. The CDR3 contains 8 residues. Germline V gene data show CDR1 as WNHNN and CDR2 as SYGVQD (reference sequence). Trimming removed 9 bases from V and 8 bases from J, with 3 bases in between. CDR3 protein: CARGTQYF. The CDR3 DNA reads TGCGCCAGGGGTACGCAGTATTTT.

The V and J genes are TRBV7-2 and TRBJ1-5, with D possibly matching TRBD1 (5 bases). V lost 1 base and J 11 bases, leaving 15 bases between the germline ends. This CDR3 is built from 14 residues. Germline loops: CDR1 SGHTA, CDR2 FQGNSA. The CDR3 is CASSLVAGSKAQHF. The CDR3 nucleotides read TGTGCCAGCAGCTTAGTAGCAGGGTCGAAGGCCCAGCATTTT. The variable domain in full, completed from reference TRBV7-2 and TRBJ1-5, reads GAGVSQSPSNKVTEKGKDVELRCDPISGHTALYWYRQSLGQGLEFLIYFQGNSAPDKSGLPSDRFSAERTGGSVSTLTIQRTQQEDSAVYLCASSLVAGSKAQHFGDGTRLSIL.

V usage is TRBV6-2 or TRBV6-3 and J usage is TRBJ2-1; D uncertain. The CDR3 is made up of 12 amino acids. V was shortened by 4 bases and J by 5 bases, with 6 bases between the two germline ends. CDR1 is MNHEY and CDR2 is SVGEGT in the germline V gene. The CDR3 region has the DNA TGTGCCAGCAGTTGGTCCCACAATGAGCAGTTCTTC. This codes for CASSWSHNEQFF.

The J gene is TRBJ2-4, the V gene TRBV6-2 or TRBV6-3; 7 nucleotides align to TRBD1. V was pared by 2 bases and J by 7 bases, with 11 bases of the junction left unmatched. Looked up from germline, CDR1 is MNHEY and CDR2 is SVGEGT. The CDR3 consists of 16 residues. In DNA form, the CDR3 reads TGTGCCAGCAGTTACCCTCAAAACAGGGGAAGGAACATTCAGTACTTC. As protein: CASSYPQNRGRNIQYF.

V and J are TRBV7-8 and TRBJ1-6; D is possibly TRBD1 (5 bases). CDR3 length: 15 residues. Trimming took 1 base from V and 13 from J, leaving 17 bases between them. Per the germline V gene, CDR1 is SGHVS and CDR2 is FQNEAQ. The CDR3 here is CASSLEVTVFWPLHF. In DNA form, the CDR3 reads TGTGCCAGCAGCTTAGAGGTGACAGTATTCTGGCCCCTCCACTTT.